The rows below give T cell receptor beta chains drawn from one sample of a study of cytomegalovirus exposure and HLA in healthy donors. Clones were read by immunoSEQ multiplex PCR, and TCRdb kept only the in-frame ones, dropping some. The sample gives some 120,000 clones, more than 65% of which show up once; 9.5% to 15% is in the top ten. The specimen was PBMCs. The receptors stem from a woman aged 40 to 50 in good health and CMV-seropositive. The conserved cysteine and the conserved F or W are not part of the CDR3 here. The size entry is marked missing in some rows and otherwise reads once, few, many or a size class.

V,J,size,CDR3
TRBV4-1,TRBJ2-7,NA,ASSQDAQPSYEQY
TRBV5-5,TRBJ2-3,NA,ASSLDLPRTDTQY
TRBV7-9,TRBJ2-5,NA,ASSPTTGGETQY
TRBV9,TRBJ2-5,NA,ASSVVTGGAETQY
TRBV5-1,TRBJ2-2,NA,ASSLEGREVTGELF
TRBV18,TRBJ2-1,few,ASSPNSGLAGVGEQF
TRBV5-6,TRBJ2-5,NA,ASRVQQGLETQY
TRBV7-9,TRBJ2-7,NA,ASSLTAGGPYEQY
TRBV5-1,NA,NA,ASSLGQGFYEQY
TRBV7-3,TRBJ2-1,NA,ASSYTPSASYNEQF
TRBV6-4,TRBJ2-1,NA,ASSDTGGGEQF
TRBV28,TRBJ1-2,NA,ASKERGPDGYT
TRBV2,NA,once,ASSEGSQAYEQY
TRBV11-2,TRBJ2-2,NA,ASTGGSGKLTGELF
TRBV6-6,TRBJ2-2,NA,ASSYAGGELF
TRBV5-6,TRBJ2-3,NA,ASSLWGEGFTDTQY
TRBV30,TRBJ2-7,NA,AWSVHTGQY
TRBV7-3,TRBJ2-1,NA,ASSRDRDNEQF
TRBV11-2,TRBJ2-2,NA,ASSLLPVKLGRDGELF
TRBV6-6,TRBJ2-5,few,ASTDGRKTQY
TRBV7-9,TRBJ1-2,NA,ASSPLNRGTYGYT
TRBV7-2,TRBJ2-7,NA,ASSLNHGSSYEQY
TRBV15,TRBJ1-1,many,ATSRTENTEAF
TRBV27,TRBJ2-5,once,ASSSLTGVMEETQY
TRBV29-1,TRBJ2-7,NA,SVEDGGQGDEQY
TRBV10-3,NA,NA,AISESGGGPDEQY
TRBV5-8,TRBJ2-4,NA,ASSLGRLAKNIQY
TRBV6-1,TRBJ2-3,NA,ASIKTPDLTDTQY